Presented here are 29 T cell receptor beta chains from one specimen sequenced in a study of T cell clones after liver transplantation. Here immunoSEQ multiplex PCR was the method, and the copy in TCRdb shows in-frame clones only, minus some. The top ten hold over 0.9% of the sample, which has roughly 67,000 clones, 85% to 95% seen once. The sequences come from CD4+ T cells from blood, collected less than 27 months after liver transplant. All receptors derive from a human patient who received a liver transplant. Some T cells may be graft donor cells.

The CDR3 here is CASSVDPSGSYEQYF. The CDR3 DNA reads as TGTGCCAGCAGCGTAGATCCTAGCGGGAGCTACGAGCAGTACTTC. This chain joins TRBV9 and TRBJ2-5; 10 bases fit TRBD2. The J call could be wrong; TRBJ2-7 is a better fit for the DNA end. Per germline, CDR1 SGDLS and CDR2 YYNGEE. The length of the CDR3 is 15 residues.

This clone showed up just once. The chain uses TRBV9 and TRBJ2-1; no firm D call. The CDR3 is made up of 15 amino acids. Germline loops: CDR1 SGDLS, CDR2 YYNGEE. Trimming left V 4 bases short and J 0 bases short, with 11 bases between. Here the CDR3 DNA reads TGTGCCAGCAGCACCGACGGGCTCTCCTACAATGAGCAGTTCTTC. It specifies CASSTDGLSYNEQFF.

The chain uses TRBV11-3 and TRBJ2-1, with 12 bases fitting TRBD2. From germline, CDR1 is SGHNT and CDR2 YENEEA. V gave up 4 bases and J gave up 6 bases; unmatched junction bases: 4. The CDR3 has 15 amino acids. The CDR3: CASSYSGLAGNEQFF. The CDR3 DNA reads as TGTGCCAGCAGCTATTCGGGACTAGCGGGCAATGAGCAGTTCTTC.

The J gene is TRBJ2-2, the V gene TRBV18, with 9 bases lining up with TRBD1. Germline-derived CDR1 and CDR2 are KGHSH and LQKENI. The length of the CDR3 is 18 residues. J was trimmed by 0 bases and V by 5 bases; bases with no gene match: 10. This chain's CDR3 is CASSWTGTGPANTGELFF. The CDR3 DNA follows: TGTGCCAGCTCATGGACCGGGACAGGGCCCGCGAACACCGGGGAGCTGTTTTTT.

The chain combines TRBV27 with TRBJ1-5; 8 bases match TRBD1. The CDR3 loop spans 14 amino acids. J was trimmed by 6 bases and V by 6 bases; bases with no gene match: 7. Germline CDR1 MNHEY, CDR2 SMNVEV (reference sequence). Written as DNA, the CDR3 is TGTGCCAGCAGGCCGACAGGGGCGGGTCAGCCCCAGCATTTT. Translating gives CASRPTGAGQPQHF.

The genes are TRBV5-1 and TRBJ1-5; D gene uncertain. In germline, CDR1 is SGHRS, CDR2 YFSETQ. The CDR3 contains 14 residues. V was shortened by 0 bases and J by 0 bases, with 4 bases between the two germline ends. The CDR3 region has the DNA TGCGCCAGCAGCTTGGATCCTAGCAATCAGCCCCAGCATTTT. Protein product: CASSLDPSNQPQHF.

V and J are TRBV29-1 and TRBJ1-5; D may be TRBD1 (5 bases). Trimming took off 3 bases at V and 6 bases at J, with 12 bases between the two ends. The CDR3 totals 13 residues. Germline V gene data show CDR1 as SQVTM and CDR2 as ANQGSEA. CDR3 nucleotides: TGCAGCGTTGAGTCAGGGTCTGGTCAGCCCCAGCATTTT. This encodes CSVESGSGQPQHF.

The chain is built from TRBV9 and TRBJ2-3, with a weak D call TRBD1 (6 bases). V lost 3 bases, J lost 3 bases, and 8 bases lay in between. The CDR3 has 13 amino acids. The V gene's germline CDR1 is SGDLS and CDR2 YYNGEE. The CDR3 sequence: CASSATGTDTQYF. The CDR3 DNA reads TGTGCCAGCAGCGCAACAGGGACAGATACGCAGTATTTT.

The V and J genes are TRBV5-4 and TRBJ2-5, with D possibly TRBD1 on 5 matching bases. The CDR3 consists of 15 residues. CDR1 SGHNT and CDR2 YYREEE come from the germline V gene (reference sequence). Trimming removed 0 bases at V and 1 base at J, with 10 bases between. CDR3 DNA sequence: TGTGCCAGCAGCTTGGCCCAGGGCCGCCAAGAGACCCAGTACTTC. Its translation: CASSLAQGRQETQYF.

This clone has just one count. The J gene is TRBJ2-1, the V gene TRBV14, with D tentatively TRBD2 (5 bases). V was pared by 4 bases and J by 4 bases, with 17 bases between. This CDR3 has 16 amino acids. Germline-derived CDR1 and CDR2 are SGHDN and FVKESK. In DNA, the CDR3 is TGTGCCAGCAGCCGTTGGGTAGGGAGCTCATACAATGAGCAGTTCTTC. Amino acids: CASSRWVGSSYNEQFF. Drawing the rest from reference TRBV14 and TRBJ2-1, the complete variable domain is EAGVTQFPSHSVIEKGQTVTLRCDPISGHDNLYWYRRVMGKEIKFLLHFVKESKQDESGMPNNRFLAERTGGTYSTLKVQPAELEDSGVYFCASSRWVGSSYNEQFFGPGTRLTVL.

The CDR3 loop reads CASSATTTYNEQFF. The CDR3 DNA is TGTGCCAGCAGCGCAACTACCACCTACAATGAGCAGTTCTTC. The chain employs TRBV5-4 and TRBJ2-1, with no clear D. Germline values: CDR1 SGHNT, CDR2 YYREEE (reference sequence). V lost 4 bases and J 2 bases, leaving 10 bases between the germline ends. The CDR3 consists of 14 residues.

This rearrangement joins TRBV7-6 to TRBJ1-2; D not certain. The germline V and J ends were trimmed by 1 base and 8 bases, with 11 bases remaining between them. The CDR3 sequence is 13 residues long. CDR1 is SGHVS and CDR2 is FNYEAQ in the germline V gene. CDR3 bases: TGTGCCAGCAGCTTAGGATTAGGTTACGGCTACACCTTC. Its translation is CASSLGLGYGYTF.

This clone has just one count. The V gene is TRBV6-5, the J gene TRBJ1-1; D uncertain. The V and J ends lost 6 bases and 11 bases respectively, with 22 bases between them. The CDR3 runs 14 residues. CDR1 and CDR2 (germline): MNHEY, SVGAGI. The CDR3 DNA reads TGTGCCAGCAGCCGAACGCCAAGGGCCCTCGAGGCTTTCTTT. Amino acids: CASSRTPRALEAFF.

This chain joins TRBV10-3 and TRBJ1-4, with D perhaps matching TRBD1 (5 bases). The CDR3 runs 12 residues. V lost 6 bases to trimming and J lost 8 bases, with 10 bases between them. CDR1 ENHRY and CDR2 SYGVKD come from the germline V gene. The CDR3 nucleotides read TGTGCCATCAGCCGAGGGGAGGAAAAACTGTTTTTT. This translates into CAISRGEEKLFF.

The chain carries TRBV2 and TRBJ1-1, with unresolved D. The V gene lost 4 bases and the J gene lost 0 bases, with 15 bases spanning the gap. Germline V gene data show CDR1 as SNHLY and CDR2 as FYNNEI. The CDR3 runs to 16 residues. The CDR3 DNA reads TGTGCCAGCAGTGTGGAGAGGTTGCAGATGAACACTGAAGCTTTCTTT. Translation gives CASSVERLQMNTEAFF.

The chain recombines TRBV5-6 with TRBJ2-2; 13 bases match TRBD2. V dropped 4 bases and J dropped 7; count of bases not matched to a gene: 10. This CDR3 is built from 17 residues. The germline V gene encodes CDR1 SGHDT and CDR2 YYEEEE. Here the CDR3 reads CASSPGLAGAPGGELFF. The DNA for the CDR3 is TGTGCCAGCAGCCCCGGACTAGCGGGAGCCCCGGGCGGGGAGCTGTTTTTT.

This chain links TRBV7-2 with TRBJ2-1; D remains ambiguous. Looked up from germline, CDR1 is SGHTA and CDR2 is FQGNSA. Trimming took 1 base from V and 5 from J, leaving 15 bases between them. The CDR3 is made up of 16 amino acids. In DNA form, the CDR3 reads TGTGCCAGCAGCTTAGGTCCGGAATTAACAGACAATGAGCAGTTCTTC. Its protein product is CASSLGPELTDNEQFF. The variable domain in full, with the rest retrieved from reference TRBV7-2 and TRBJ2-1, is GAGVSQSPSNKVTEKGKDVELRCDPISGHTALYWYRQSLGQGLEFLIYFQGNSAPDKSGLPSDRFSAERTGGSVSTLTIQRTQQEDSAVYLCASSLGPELTDNEQFFGPGTRLTVL.

The CDR3 nucleotides are TGTGCCAGCAATCAAGGGAGGTACACTGAAGCTTTCTTT. It specifies CASNQGRYTEAFF. The chain employs TRBV6-1 and TRBJ1-1; D call uncertain. Germline V CDR1 and CDR2: MNHNS, SASEGT. This CDR3 is 13 amino acids long. The ends were cut back, 7 bases at V and 3 bases at J, with 12 bases in the middle.

The genes are TRBV5-4 and TRBJ2-2; a possible D gene is TRBD2 (5 bases). The CDR3 totals 13 residues. In germline, CDR1 is SGHNT, CDR2 YYREEE (reference sequence). V was trimmed by 5 bases and J by 6 bases, leaving 11 bases between them. For the CDR3, the DNA is TGTGCCAGCAGTCCGGGGTCGTCCGGGGAGCTGTTTTTT. This codes for CASSPGSSGELFF.

This CDR3 is CASSESSHTDTQYF. Here the CDR3 DNA reads TGTGCCAGCAGTGAATCGTCTCACACAGATACGCAGTATTTT. The genes are TRBV6-1 and TRBJ2-3; no firm D call. Germline lookup yields CDR1 MNHNS and CDR2 SASEGT. The CDR3 covers 14 residues. The ends were cut back, 2 bases at V and 2 bases at J, with 8 bases in the middle.

This chain joins TRBV11-1 and TRBJ2-1; D possibly uses TRBD1 or TRBD2 (5 bases each). This CDR3 is 14 amino acids long. V lost 5 bases and J 3 bases, leaving 11 bases between the germline ends. Germline values: CDR1 SGHAT, CDR2 FQDESV (reference sequence). The CDR3: CASSPSGGYNEQFF. CDR3 in DNA: TGTGCCAGCAGCCCTAGTGGGGGCTACAATGAGCAGTTCTTC.

V and J are TRBV5-1 and TRBJ2-5, with 14 bases aligning to TRBD2. Germline V gene lookup returns CDR1 SGHRS and CDR2 YFSETQ. The trim removed 2 bases at V and 5 bases at J, leaving 11 bases unmatched. This CDR3 contains 18 residues. CDR3 sequence reads: CASSLGTSGSLWRETQYF. The DNA of the CDR3 is TGCGCCAGCAGCTTAGGGACTAGCGGGAGTCTATGGAGGGAGACCCAGTACTTC.

DNA for the CDR3: TGTGCCAGCTCACCACTTTTGGGCGAGCAGTACTTC. It translates to CASSPLLGEQYF. The chain carries TRBV18 and TRBJ2-7; D gene ambiguous. Germline CDR1 and CDR2: KGHSH and LQKENI. This CDR3 spans 12 amino acids. V shed 1 base and J shed 6 bases, with 7 bases lying between them.

The rearrangement joins TRBV9 to TRBJ2-3, with 9 nucleotides matching TRBD2. Germline V lookup: CDR1 SGDLS, CDR2 YYNGEE. The CDR3 length is 14 residues. The junction had 1 base not matched to a gene; V was cut back by 2 bases and J by 3 bases. The CDR3 coding sequence is TGTGCCAGCAGCGTTAGCGGGAGAACAGATACGCAGTATTTT. Protein: CASSVSGRTDTQYF. Filled out from reference TRBV9 and TRBJ2-3, the complete variable domain reads DSGVTQTPKHLITATGQRVTLRCSPRSGDLSVYWYQQSLDQGLQFLIQYYNGEERAKGNILERFSAQQFPDLHSELNLSSLELGDSALYFCASSVSGRTDTQYFGPGTRLTVL.

V gene TRBV6-5 combines with J gene TRBJ2-5, with unresolved D. CDR1 and CDR2 (germline): MNHEY, SVGAGI. This CDR3 has 12 amino acids. V shed 2 bases and J shed 5 bases, with 6 bases lying between them. In nucleotides, the CDR3 is TGTGCCAGCAGTTACAGCTGGGAGACCCAGTACTTC. Translating it yields CASSYSWETQYF.

The chain links TRBV2 to TRBJ1-1, with D unresolved. V lost 2 bases and J lost 3, with 7 bases in between. This CDR3 is built from 13 residues. Germline CDR1 and CDR2: SNHLY and FYNNEI. The CDR3 reads CASSESAHTEAFF. The CDR3 DNA sequence: TGTGCCAGCAGTGAATCGGCTCACACTGAAGCTTTCTTT. Variable domain in full (rest from reference TRBV2 and TRBJ1-1): EPEVTQTPSHQVTQMGQEVILRCVPISNHLYFYWYRQILGQKVEFLVSFYNNEISEKSEIFDDQFSVERPDGSNFTLKIRSTKLEDSAMYFCASSESAHTEAFFGQGTRLTVV.

The rearrangement uses TRBV5-1 and TRBJ2-3; D gene uncertain. Trimming removed 3 bases at V and 2 bases at J, with 13 bases between. Germline values: CDR1 SGHRS, CDR2 YFSETQ. The CDR3 spans 15 residues. The CDR3 nucleotides read TGCGCCAGCAGCTCCCCTGGGTCGTACACAGATACGCAGTATTTT. Translated: CASSSPGSYTDTQYF.

This clone is medium-sized (0.01 to 0.1%) within its sample. This chain joins TRBV2 and TRBJ1-5; 8 bases match TRBD1. V lost 6 bases to trimming and J lost 7 bases; unmatched junction nucleotides: 8. The CDR3 runs 14 residues. Per the germline V gene, CDR1 is SNHLY and CDR2 is FYNNEI. DNA of the CDR3: TGTGCCAGCAGCCCCGGACAGGGCTACCAGCCCCAGCATTTT. Its protein is CASSPGQGYQPQHF.

The chain couples TRBV28 to TRBJ2-6; D possibly corresponds to TRBD1 (5 bases). The CDR3 consists of 16 residues. Trimming removed 4 bases from V and 0 bases from J, with 10 bases in between. The V gene's germline CDR1 is MDHEN and CDR2 SYDVKM. The CDR3 is CASSSSGFSGANVLTF. The CDR3 bases are TGTGCCAGCAGTTCGTCAGGGTTCTCTGGGGCCAACGTCCTGACTTTC.